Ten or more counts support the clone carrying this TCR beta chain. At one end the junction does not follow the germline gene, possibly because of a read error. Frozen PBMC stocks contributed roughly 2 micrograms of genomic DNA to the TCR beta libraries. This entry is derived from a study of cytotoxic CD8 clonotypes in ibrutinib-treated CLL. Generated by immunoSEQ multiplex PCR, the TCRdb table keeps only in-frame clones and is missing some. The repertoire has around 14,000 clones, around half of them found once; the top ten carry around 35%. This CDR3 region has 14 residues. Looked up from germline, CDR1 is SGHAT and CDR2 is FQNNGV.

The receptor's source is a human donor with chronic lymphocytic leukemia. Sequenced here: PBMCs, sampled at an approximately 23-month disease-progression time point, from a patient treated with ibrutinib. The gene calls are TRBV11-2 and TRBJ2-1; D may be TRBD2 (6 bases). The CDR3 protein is CASSLDPGHPERVF. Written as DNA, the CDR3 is TGTGCCAGCAGCTTAGATCCGGGTCACCCCGAGCGGGTCTTC. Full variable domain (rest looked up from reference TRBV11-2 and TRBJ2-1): EAGVAQSPRYKIIEKRQSVAFWCNPISGHATLYWYQQILGQGPKLLIQFQNNGVVDDSQLPKDRFSAERLKGVDSTLKIQPAKLEDSAVYLCASSLDPGHPERVFGPGTRLTVL.